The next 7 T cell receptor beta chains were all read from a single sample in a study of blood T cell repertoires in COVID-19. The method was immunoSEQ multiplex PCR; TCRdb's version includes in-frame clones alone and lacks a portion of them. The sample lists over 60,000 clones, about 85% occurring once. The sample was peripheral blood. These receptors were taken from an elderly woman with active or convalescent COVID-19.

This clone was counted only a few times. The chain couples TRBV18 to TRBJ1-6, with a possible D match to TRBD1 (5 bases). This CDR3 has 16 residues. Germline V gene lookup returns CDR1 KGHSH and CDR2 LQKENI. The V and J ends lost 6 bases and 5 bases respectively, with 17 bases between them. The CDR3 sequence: CASSQTQGQNNSPLHF. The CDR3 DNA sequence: TGTGCCAGCTCGCAAACGCAGGGTCAGAATAATTCACCCCTCCACTTT.

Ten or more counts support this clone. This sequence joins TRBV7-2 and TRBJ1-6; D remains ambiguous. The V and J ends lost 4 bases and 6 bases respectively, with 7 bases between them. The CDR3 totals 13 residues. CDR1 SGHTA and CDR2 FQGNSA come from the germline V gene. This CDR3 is CASSSLPNSPLHF. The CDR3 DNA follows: TGTGCCAGCAGCTCCCTCCCTAATTCACCCCTCCACTTT. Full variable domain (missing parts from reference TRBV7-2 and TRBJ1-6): GAGVSQSPSNKVTEKGKDVELRCDPISGHTALYWYRQSLGQGLEFLIYFQGNSAPDKSGLPSDRFSAERTGGSVSTLTIQRTQQEDSAVYLCASSSLPNSPLHFGNGTRLTVT.

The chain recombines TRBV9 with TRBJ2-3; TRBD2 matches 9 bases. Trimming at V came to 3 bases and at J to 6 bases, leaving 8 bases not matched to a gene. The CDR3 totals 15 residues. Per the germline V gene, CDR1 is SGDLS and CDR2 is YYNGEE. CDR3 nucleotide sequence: TGTGCCAGCAGCGCCGGGACTAGCCCCACGGATACGCAGTATTTT. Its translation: CASSAGTSPTDTQYF.

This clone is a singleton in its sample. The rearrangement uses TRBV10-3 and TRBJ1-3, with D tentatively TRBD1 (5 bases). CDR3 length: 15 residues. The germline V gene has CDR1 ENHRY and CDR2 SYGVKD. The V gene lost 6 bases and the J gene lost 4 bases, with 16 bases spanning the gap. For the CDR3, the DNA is TGTGCCATCAGCCCGGGGGGAGGGCCCGGAAACACCATATATTTT. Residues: CAISPGGGPGNTIYF.

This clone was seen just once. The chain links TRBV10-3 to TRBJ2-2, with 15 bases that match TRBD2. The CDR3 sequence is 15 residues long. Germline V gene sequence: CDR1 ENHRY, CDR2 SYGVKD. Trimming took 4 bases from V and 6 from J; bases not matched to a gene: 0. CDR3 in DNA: TGTGCCATCAGTGGGACTAGCGGGGGGGCCGGGGAGCTGTTTTTT. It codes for CAISGTSGGAGELFF.

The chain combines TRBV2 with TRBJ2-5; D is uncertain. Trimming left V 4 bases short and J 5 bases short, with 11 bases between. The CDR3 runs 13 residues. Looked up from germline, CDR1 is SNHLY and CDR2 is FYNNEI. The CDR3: CASSGGSSETQYF. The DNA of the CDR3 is TGTGCCAGCAGTGGTGGTAGTTCGGAGACCCAGTACTTC.

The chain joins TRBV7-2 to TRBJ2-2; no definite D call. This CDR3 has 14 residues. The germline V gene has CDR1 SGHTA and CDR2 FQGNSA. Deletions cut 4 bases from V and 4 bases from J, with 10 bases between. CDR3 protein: CASSYSPSTGELFF. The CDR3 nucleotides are TGTGCCAGCAGCTACTCACCGAGCACCGGGGAGCTGTTTTTT.